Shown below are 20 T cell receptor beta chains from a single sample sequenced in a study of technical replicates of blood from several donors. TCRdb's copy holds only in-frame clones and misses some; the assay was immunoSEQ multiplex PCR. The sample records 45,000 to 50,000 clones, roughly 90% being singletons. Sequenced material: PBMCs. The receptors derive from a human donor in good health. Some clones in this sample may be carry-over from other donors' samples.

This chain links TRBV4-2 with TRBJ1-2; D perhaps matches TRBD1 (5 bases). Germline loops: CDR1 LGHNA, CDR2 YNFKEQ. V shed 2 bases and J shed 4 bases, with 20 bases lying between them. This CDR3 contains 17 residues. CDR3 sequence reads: CASSQQVGQGIFYGYTF. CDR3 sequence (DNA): TGTGCCAGCAGCCAACAAGTAGGTCAGGGAATCTTCTATGGCTACACCTTC.

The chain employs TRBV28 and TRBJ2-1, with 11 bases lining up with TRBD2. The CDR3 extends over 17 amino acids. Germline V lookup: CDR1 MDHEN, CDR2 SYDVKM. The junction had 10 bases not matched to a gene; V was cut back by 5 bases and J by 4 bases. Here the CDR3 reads CASSPRIGTSGYNEQFF. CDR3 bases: TGTGCCAGCAGTCCCAGAATTGGGACTAGCGGATACAATGAGCAGTTCTTC.

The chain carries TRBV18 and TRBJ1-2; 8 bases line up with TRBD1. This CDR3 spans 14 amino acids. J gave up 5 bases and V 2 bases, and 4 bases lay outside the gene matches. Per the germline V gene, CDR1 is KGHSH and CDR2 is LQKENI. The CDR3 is CASSPGTGSYGYTF. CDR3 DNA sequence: TGTGCCAGCTCACCAGGGACAGGCTCTTATGGCTACACCTTC. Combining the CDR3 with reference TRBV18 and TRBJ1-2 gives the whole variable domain NAGVMQNPRHLVRRRGQEARLRCSPMKGHSHVYWYRQLPEEGLKFMVYLQKENIIDESGMPKERFSAEFPKEGPSILRIQQVVRGDSAAYFCASSPGTGSYGYTFGSGTRLTVV.

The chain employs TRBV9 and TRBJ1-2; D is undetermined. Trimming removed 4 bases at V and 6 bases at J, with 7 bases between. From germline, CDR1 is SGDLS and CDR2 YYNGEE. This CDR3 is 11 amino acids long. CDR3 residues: CASSPGDGYTF. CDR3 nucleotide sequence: TGTGCCAGCAGCCCGGGAGATGGCTACACCTTC.

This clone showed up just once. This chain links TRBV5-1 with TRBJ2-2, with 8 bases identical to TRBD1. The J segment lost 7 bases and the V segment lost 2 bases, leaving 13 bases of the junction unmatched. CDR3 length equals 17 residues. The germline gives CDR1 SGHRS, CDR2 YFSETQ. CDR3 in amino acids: CASSLYTTGGRNGELFF. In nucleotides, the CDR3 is TGCGCCAGCAGCTTATATACCACAGGGGGTCGGAACGGGGAGCTGTTTTTT.

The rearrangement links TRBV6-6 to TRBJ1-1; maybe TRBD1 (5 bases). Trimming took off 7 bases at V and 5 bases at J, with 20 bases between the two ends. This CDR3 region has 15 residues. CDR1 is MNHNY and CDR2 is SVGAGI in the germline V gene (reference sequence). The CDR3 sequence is CASKGSARGRTEAFF. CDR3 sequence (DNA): TGTGCCAGCAAGGGGTCAGCCCGGGGGAGAACTGAAGCTTTCTTT.

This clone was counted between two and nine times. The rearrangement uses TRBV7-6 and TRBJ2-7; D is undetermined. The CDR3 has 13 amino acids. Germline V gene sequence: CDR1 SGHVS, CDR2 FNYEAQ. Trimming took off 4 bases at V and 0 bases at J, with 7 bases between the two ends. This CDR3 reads CASSSYSSYEQYF. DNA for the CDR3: TGTGCCAGCAGCTCGTATTCCTCCTACGAGCAGTACTTC.

The chain's CDR3 is CASRPRLAGEDEQFF. The CDR3 nucleotides read TGTGCCAGCAGACCGCGACTAGCGGGAGAAGACGAGCAGTTCTTC. The V and J genes are TRBV6-6 and TRBJ2-1, with 12 bases lining up with TRBD2. Trimming at V came to 6 bases and at J to 10 bases, leaving 10 bases not matched to a gene. This CDR3 is 15 amino acids long. Per the germline V gene, CDR1 is MNHNY and CDR2 is SVGAGI (reference sequence).

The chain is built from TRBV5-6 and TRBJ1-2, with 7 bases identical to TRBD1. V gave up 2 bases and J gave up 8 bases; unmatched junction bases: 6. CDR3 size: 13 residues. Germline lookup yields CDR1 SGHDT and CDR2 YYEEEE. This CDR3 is CASSFKGAQGYTF. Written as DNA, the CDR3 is TGTGCCAGCAGCTTTAAGGGGGCGCAGGGCTACACCTTC.

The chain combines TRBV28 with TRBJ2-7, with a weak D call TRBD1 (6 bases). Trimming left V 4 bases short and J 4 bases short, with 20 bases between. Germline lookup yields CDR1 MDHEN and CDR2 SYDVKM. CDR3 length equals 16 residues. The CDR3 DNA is TGTGCCAGCAGTTCCACAGGGATCGCACTGGGGTACGAGCAGTACTTC. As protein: CASSSTGIALGYEQYF.

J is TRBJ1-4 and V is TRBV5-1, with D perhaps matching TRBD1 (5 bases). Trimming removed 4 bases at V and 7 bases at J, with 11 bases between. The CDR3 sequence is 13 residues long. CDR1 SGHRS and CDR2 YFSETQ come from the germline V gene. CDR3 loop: CASSTGLGEKLFF. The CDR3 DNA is TGCGCCAGCAGCACAGGACTAGGTGAAAAACTGTTTTTT.

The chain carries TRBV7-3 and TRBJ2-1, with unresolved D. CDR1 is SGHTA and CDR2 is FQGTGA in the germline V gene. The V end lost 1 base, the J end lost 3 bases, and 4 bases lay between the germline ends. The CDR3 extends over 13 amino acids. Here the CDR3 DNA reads TGTGCCAGCAGCTTAATCGTCTACAATGAGCAGTTCTTC. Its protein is CASSLIVYNEQFF.

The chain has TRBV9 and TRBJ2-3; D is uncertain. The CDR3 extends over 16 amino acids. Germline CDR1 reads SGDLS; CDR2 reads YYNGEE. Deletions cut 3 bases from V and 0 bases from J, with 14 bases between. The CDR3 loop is CASSAPGQSSTDTQYF. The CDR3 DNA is TGTGCCAGCAGCGCCCCCGGTCAAAGTAGCACAGATACGCAGTATTTT.

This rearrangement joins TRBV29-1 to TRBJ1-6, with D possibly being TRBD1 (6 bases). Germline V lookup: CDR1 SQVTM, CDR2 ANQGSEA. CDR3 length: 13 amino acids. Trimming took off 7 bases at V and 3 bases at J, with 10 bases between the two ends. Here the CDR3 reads CSARTDYNSPLHF. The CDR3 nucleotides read TGCAGCGCACGGACAGACTATAATTCACCCCTCCACTTT.

CDR3 amino acids: CASTRAGGNYEQYF. CDR3 nucleotides: TGTGCCAGCACCCGGGCAGGGGGTAACTACGAGCAGTACTTC. The chain recombines TRBV6-1 with TRBJ2-7; 7 nucleotides match TRBD1. Germline CDR1 reads MNHNS; CDR2 reads SASEGT. The CDR3 is made up of 14 amino acids. The V segment lost 7 bases and the J segment 3 bases; nucleotides outside the gene matches: 9.

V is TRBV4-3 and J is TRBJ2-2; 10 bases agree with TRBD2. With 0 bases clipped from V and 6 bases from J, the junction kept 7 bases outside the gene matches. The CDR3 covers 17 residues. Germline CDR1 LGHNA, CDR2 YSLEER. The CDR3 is CASSQDPPLAGAGELFF. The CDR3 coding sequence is TGCGCCAGCAGCCAAGACCCTCCGCTAGCGGGAGCCGGGGAGCTGTTTTTT.

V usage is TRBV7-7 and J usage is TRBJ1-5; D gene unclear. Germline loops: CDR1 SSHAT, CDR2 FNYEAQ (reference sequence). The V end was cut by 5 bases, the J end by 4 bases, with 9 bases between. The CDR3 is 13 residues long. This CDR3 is CASSPRLNQPQHF. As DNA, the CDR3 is TGTGCCAGCAGCCCGCGTTTGAATCAGCCCCAGCATTTT.

This CDR3 is CASSLDWTGGRSPLHF. As DNA, the CDR3 is TGTGCCAGCAGCTTAGACTGGACAGGGGGCCGTTCACCCCTCCACTTT. The gene calls are TRBV7-8 and TRBJ1-6; TRBD1 agrees at 11 bases. The CDR3 totals 16 residues. Looked up from germline, CDR1 is SGHVS and CDR2 is FQNEAQ. The V gene end was trimmed by 1 base and the J gene end by 9 bases; junction bases not matched to a gene: 5.

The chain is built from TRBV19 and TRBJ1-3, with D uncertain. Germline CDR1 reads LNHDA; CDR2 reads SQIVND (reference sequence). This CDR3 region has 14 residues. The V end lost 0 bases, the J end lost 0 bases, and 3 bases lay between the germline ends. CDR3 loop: CASSIDSSGNTIYF. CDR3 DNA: TGTGCCAGTAGTATAGACTCCTCTGGAAACACCATATATTTT.

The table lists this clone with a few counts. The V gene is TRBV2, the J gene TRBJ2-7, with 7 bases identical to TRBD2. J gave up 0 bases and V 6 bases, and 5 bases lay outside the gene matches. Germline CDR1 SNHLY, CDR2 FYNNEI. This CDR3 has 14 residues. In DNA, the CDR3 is TGTGCCAGCAGAGATACTAGCGTCTCCTACGAGCAGTACTTC. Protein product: CASRDTSVSYEQYF.